This TCR beta chain was found in a study of shared clonotypes between healthy human individuals. Study summary: Used for every donor were three CD4 naive, three CD4 memory, two CD8 naive and one CD8 memory plate. Study results and caveats: Approximately 4.6% of naive CD4 clonotypes were shared across a handful of donors. A small donor pool kept down the genetic and exposure-history diversity that was represented.

Concerning this clone itself: Antigen unknown.

Germline lookup yields CDR1 SEHNR and CDR2 FQNEAQ (reference sequence). Trimming at V came to 4 bases and at J to 5 bases, leaving 9 bases not matched to a gene. There are 16 residues in the CDR3. TCRdb's copy holds only in-frame clones and misses some; the assay was immunoSEQ multiplex PCR. Of over a million clones in the sample, 95% to 97% were seen once. The source is a man aged 25 to 40 in good health. What was sequenced was naive CD4+ T cells sorted from blood. Subset: CD45RA+ positively selected. The chain joins TRBV7-9 to TRBJ2-1; 9 bases are a match to TRBD1. CDR3 sequence reads: CASSSGDRGYDNEQFF. CDR3 sequence (DNA): TGTGCCAGCAGCTCAGGAGACAGGGGGTATGACAATGAGCAGTTCTTC.